The T cell receptor (beta chain) described here comes from a study of monozygotic twins with inflammatory bowel disease. Whole blood supplied total RNA, and T cells were not sorted. During cDNA synthesis, UMIs that each contained a 6-nucleotide sample barcode were added by means of template switching. Both the TCRalpha cDNA and the TCRbeta cDNA were taken through two nested PCRs, lasting 16 and 9 cycles. Reanalyzing the 5' RACE reads, TCRdb keeps one entry per CDR3 protein, without DNA. Its table lists over 110,000 distinct CDR3 sequences. CDR1 and CDR2 (germline): LGHNA, YSLEER. The CDR3 sequence is 16 residues long. To note about this clonotype: Its antigen is currently unknown.

General study findings and limits: IBD patients exhibited fewer clonotypes shared with other individuals than healthy twins, particularly with disease activity.

Sequenced: blood. The genes are TRBV4-3 and TRBJ1-1; TCRdb reports TRBD1, a call that lacks DNA to check it against. The TCR was taken from a human donor with ulcerative colitis or Crohn's disease, or a healthy co-twin of an affected twin (not recorded which). CDR3: CASSQDRGYSGTEAFF.